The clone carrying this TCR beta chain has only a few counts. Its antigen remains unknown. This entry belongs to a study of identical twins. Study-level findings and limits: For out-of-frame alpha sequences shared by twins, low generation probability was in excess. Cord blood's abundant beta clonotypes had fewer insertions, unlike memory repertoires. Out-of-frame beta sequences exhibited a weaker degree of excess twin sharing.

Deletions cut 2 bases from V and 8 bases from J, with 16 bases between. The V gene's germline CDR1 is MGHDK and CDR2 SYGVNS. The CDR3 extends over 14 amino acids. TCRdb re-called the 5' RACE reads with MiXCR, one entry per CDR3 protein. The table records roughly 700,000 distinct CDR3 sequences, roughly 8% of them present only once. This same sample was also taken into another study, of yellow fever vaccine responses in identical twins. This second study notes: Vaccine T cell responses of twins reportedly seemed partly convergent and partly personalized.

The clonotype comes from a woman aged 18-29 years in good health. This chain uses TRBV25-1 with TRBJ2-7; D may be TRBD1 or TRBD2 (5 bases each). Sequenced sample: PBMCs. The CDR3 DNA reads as TGTGCCAGCAGTGAAGTAGGGGCTAGCAGCAAGCAGTACTTC. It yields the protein CASSEVGASSKQYF.